The present T cell receptor beta chain was sequenced within a study of T cell responses to AZD1222 COVID-19 vaccine. Study outcomes and limitations: Spike-specific TCRs gained breadth and depth after people received two AZD1222 doses. There were repertoire samples only from the period after the peak T cell response.

Libraries were prepared by immunoSEQ multiplex PCR; TCRdb keeps only in-frame clonotypes and omits some of them. The data hold about 150,000 clones, with approximately 88% observed a single time. Notes on this clone: Antigen unknown.

The germline V gene encodes CDR1 MNHEY and CDR2 SMNVEV (reference sequence). The CDR3 length is 14 residues. Trimming took 5 bases from V and 6 from J; bases not matched to a gene: 8. This specimen consisted of peripheral blood, obtained on day 0 of AZD1222 vaccination. The gene calls are TRBV27 and TRBJ2-7; 9 bases fit TRBD1. This TCR was recovered from an adult in good health. In DNA form, the CDR3 reads TGTGCCAGCAGTGTGACCGGACAGGGGAGCGAGCAGTACTTC. This gives the protein CASSVTGQGSEQYF.